Listed below are T cell receptor beta chains from one sample, sequenced in a study of neurological immune-mediated disorders. TCRdb re-called the 5' RACE reads through MiXCR, storing one row per CDR3 protein. The table includes 65,000 to 75,000 distinct CDR3 sequences, approximately 4.6% detected once. The specimen sequenced was PBMCs. All receptors derive from a woman in her seventies with multiple sclerosis. CDR3s include the opening cysteine and the closing phenylalanine or tryptophan. The D gene is left open where the match is weak. Size tells how often a clone was seen (once, few, many) or the class of an expanded clone, and some rows leave it out.

D gene: TRBD1; V gene: TRBV6-2/TRBV6-3; clone size: many; J gene: TRBJ1-2; CDR3 protein: CASTSRQGYYGYTF; CDR3 DNA: TGTGCCAGCACCAGTAGACAGGGATACTATGGCTACACCTTC
D gene: NA; V gene: TRBV2; clone size: many; J gene: TRBJ2-7; CDR3 protein: CAIRTHEQYF; CDR3 DNA: TGTGCCATTCGGACCCACGAGCAGTACTTC
D gene: NA; V gene: TRBV7-2; clone size: many; J gene: TRBJ2-2; CDR3 protein: CASSLDPYGELFF; CDR3 DNA: TGTGCCAGCAGCTTAGATCCATACGGGGAGCTGTTTTTT
D gene: TRBD2; V gene: TRBV6-6; clone size: many; J gene: TRBJ2-2; CDR3 protein: CASTQREGTGELFF; CDR3 DNA: TGTGCCAGCACCCAGCGGGAGGGCACCGGGGAGCTGTTTTTT
D gene: NA; V gene: TRBV4-1; clone size: many; J gene: TRBJ1-2; CDR3 protein: CASSRLLREYGYTF; CDR3 DNA: TGCGCCAGCAGCCGACTCCTGCGTGAGTATGGCTACACCTTC
D gene: TRBD1; V gene: TRBV6-5; clone size: many; J gene: TRBJ2-5; CDR3 protein: CASRLGQGGKETQYF; CDR3 DNA: TGTGCCAGCAGACTGGGACAGGGAGGGAAGGAGACCCAGTACTTC
D gene: NA; V gene: TRBV15; clone size: many; J gene: TRBJ2-3; CDR3 protein: CATSRGAMGPDTQYF; CDR3 DNA: TGTGCCACCAGCAGAGGGGCGATGGGTCCAGATACGCAGTATTTT
D gene: NA; V gene: TRBV30; clone size: many; J gene: TRBJ1-5; CDR3 protein: CAWSDSLNQPQHF; CDR3 DNA: TGTGCCTGGTCGGACAGCCTCAATCAGCCCCAGCATTTT
D gene: TRBD1; V gene: TRBV10-3; clone size: many; J gene: TRBJ2-1; CDR3 protein: CAISKGQGVHEQFF; CDR3 DNA: TGTGCCATAAGCAAGGGACAGGGGGTCCATGAGCAGTTCTTC
D gene: TRBD1; V gene: TRBV12-3/TRBV12-4; clone size: many; J gene: TRBJ1-1; CDR3 protein: CASSPGRTGVLGTEAFF; CDR3 DNA: TGTGCCAGCAGTCCGGGGAGGACAGGGGTGTTGGGTACTGAAGCTTTCTTT
D gene: NA; V gene: TRBV20-1; clone size: few; J gene: TRBJ1-4; CDR3 protein: CSANPPGLINEKLFF; CDR3 DNA: TGCAGTGCCAATCCACCGGGACTGATTAATGAAAAACTGTTTTTT
D gene: NA; V gene: TRBV5-1; clone size: many; J gene: TRBJ2-7; CDR3 protein: CASSLSEQLRSEQYF; CDR3 DNA: TGCGCCAGCAGCTTATCTGAACAGTTGAGGAGCGAGCAGTACTTC
D gene: NA; V gene: TRBV20-1; clone size: few; J gene: TRBJ2-1; CDR3 protein: CSVPGEGSGNEQFF; CDR3 DNA: TGCAGTGTACCGGGAGAAGGGTCTGGGAATGAGCAGTTCTTC
D gene: TRBD2; V gene: TRBV10-3; clone size: many; J gene: TRBJ2-5; CDR3 protein: CAISESTSGEETQYF; CDR3 DNA: TGTGCCATCAGTGAGTCGACTAGCGGAGAAGAGACCCAGTACTTC
D gene: TRBD2; V gene: TRBV7-2; clone size: many; J gene: TRBJ2-1; CDR3 protein: CASSSGLASPHEQFF; CDR3 DNA: TGTGCCAGCAGCTCCGGACTAGCGTCACCACATGAGCAGTTCTTC
D gene: NA; V gene: TRBV12-3/TRBV12-4; clone size: many; J gene: TRBJ1-3; CDR3 protein: CASRILGGMGPGNTIYF; CDR3 DNA: TGTGCCAGCAGAATCCTAGGCGGGATGGGGCCTGGAAACACCATATATTTT
D gene: TRBD1; V gene: TRBV7-2; clone size: NA; J gene: TRBJ1-2; CDR3 protein: CASILAQGARYGYTF; CDR3 DNA: TGTGCCAGCATCTTAGCACAGGGGGCGCGCTATGGCTACACCTTC
D gene: TRBD1; V gene: TRBV3-1; clone size: many; J gene: TRBJ2-1; CDR3 protein: CASSRDRGNEQFF; CDR3 DNA: TGTGCCAGCAGCCGGGACAGGGGGAATGAGCAGTTCTTC
D gene: TRBD1; V gene: TRBV20-1; clone size: many; J gene: TRBJ1-5; CDR3 protein: CSARVTDRASQPQHF; CDR3 DNA: TGCAGTGCTAGAGTTACAGACAGGGCTAGCCAGCCCCAGCATTTT
D gene: TRBD2; V gene: TRBV7-8; clone size: few; J gene: TRBJ2-5; CDR3 protein: CASSLVVLAFSPRDQETQYF; CDR3 DNA: TGTGCCAGCAGCTTAGTCGTACTAGCGTTCTCGCCACGGGACCAAGAGACCCAGTACTTC
D gene: NA; V gene: TRBV5-1; clone size: NA; J gene: TRBJ2-7; CDR3 protein: CASSLVPESYEQYF; CDR3 DNA: TGCGCCAGCAGCTTGGTCCCAGAATCCTACGAGCAGTACTTC
D gene: NA; V gene: TRBV12-3/TRBV12-4; clone size: many; J gene: TRBJ2-2; CDR3 protein: CASSSTSRELFF; CDR3 DNA: TGTGCCAGCAGCTCTACTAGTCGGGAGCTGTTTTTT
D gene: NA; V gene: TRBV15; clone size: NA; J gene: TRBJ2-5; CDR3 protein: CATSGGLVETQYF; CDR3 DNA: TGTGCCACCAGCGGGGGGCTGGTGGAGACCCAGTACTTC
D gene: NA; V gene: TRBV2; clone size: many; J gene: TRBJ2-1; CDR3 protein: CASSPTRDYNEQFF; CDR3 DNA: TGTGCCAGCAGTCCCACTAGAGATTACAATGAGCAGTTCTTC
D gene: TRBD1; V gene: TRBV4-1; clone size: few; J gene: TRBJ2-7; CDR3 protein: CASSLEPGQGSYEQYF; CDR3 DNA: TGCGCCAGCAGCCTCGAACCGGGACAGGGGTCTTACGAGCAGTACTTC
D gene: NA; V gene: TRBV7-2; clone size: NA; J gene: TRBJ1-1; CDR3 protein: CASSATGGNTEAFF; CDR3 DNA: TGTGCCAGCAGCGCTACAGGAGGTAACACTGAAGCTTTCTTT
D gene: TRBD2; V gene: TRBV27; clone size: many; J gene: TRBJ2-5; CDR3 protein: CASPTESGSRVRETQYF; CDR3 DNA: TGTGCCAGCCCGACGGAAAGCGGGAGCAGGGTGAGAGAGACCCAGTACTTC
D gene: TRBD2; V gene: TRBV5-1; clone size: many; J gene: TRBJ2-7; CDR3 protein: CASSLAVAGAPYYEQYF; CDR3 DNA: TGCGCCAGCAGCTTGGCGGTAGCGGGGGCACCCTACTACGAGCAGTACTTC
D gene: NA; V gene: TRBV7-9; clone size: NA; J gene: TRBJ1-1; CDR3 protein: CASAGAWKGTEAFF; CDR3 DNA: TGTGCGTCGGCAGGGGCTTGGAAGGGTACTGAAGCTTTCTTT
D gene: NA; V gene: TRBV7-2; clone size: NA; J gene: TRBJ1-2; CDR3 protein: CASSFPSLTF; CDR3 DNA: TGTGCCAGCAGCTTCCCATCCCTCACCTTC
D gene: TRBD2; V gene: TRBV5-1; clone size: many; J gene: TRBJ2-1; CDR3 protein: CASSPGTSGYNEQFF; CDR3 DNA: TGCGCCAGCAGTCCCGGGACTAGCGGATACAATGAGCAGTTCTTC
D gene: NA; V gene: TRBV4-1; clone size: many; J gene: TRBJ2-1; CDR3 protein: CASSQPTRRNEQFF; CDR3 DNA: TGCGCCAGCAGCCAACCAACGAGGAGGAATGAGCAGTTCTTC
D gene: TRBD1; V gene: TRBV5-5; clone size: many; J gene: TRBJ2-1; CDR3 protein: CASSYSGQGWGEQFF; CDR3 DNA: TGTGCCAGCAGCTACTCCGGACAGGGTTGGGGTGAGCAGTTCTTC
D gene: NA; V gene: TRBV5-1; clone size: many; J gene: TRBJ1-1; CDR3 protein: CASSFGENTEAFF; CDR3 DNA: TGCGCCAGCAGCTTTGGGGAGAACACTGAAGCTTTCTTT
D gene: NA; V gene: TRBV14; clone size: many; J gene: TRBJ2-7; CDR3 protein: CASSQTGFSEQYF; CDR3 DNA: TGTGCCAGCAGCCAAACGGGGTTTTCCGAGCAGTACTTC
D gene: NA; V gene: TRBV12-3/TRBV12-4; clone size: many; J gene: TRBJ2-2; CDR3 protein: CASSQGLNTGELFF; CDR3 DNA: TGTGCCAGCAGCCAAGGACTCAACACCGGGGAGCTGTTTTTT
D gene: TRBD2; V gene: TRBV29-1; clone size: NA; J gene: TRBJ2-3; CDR3 protein: CSVYSGDTQYF; CDR3 DNA: TGCAGCGTCTATAGCGGGGATACGCAGTATTTT
D gene: TRBD2; V gene: TRBV20-1; clone size: many; J gene: TRBJ2-1; CDR3 protein: CSAPRLAGTYNEQFF; CDR3 DNA: TGCAGTGCCCCGAGACTAGCGGGTACCTACAATGAGCAGTTCTTC
D gene: NA; V gene: TRBV6-6; clone size: many; J gene: TRBJ1-1; CDR3 protein: CASRYLTNTEAFF; CDR3 DNA: TGTGCCAGCCGATACCTTACAAACACTGAAGCTTTCTTT
D gene: NA; V gene: TRBV6-6; clone size: many; J gene: TRBJ1-3; CDR3 protein: CASSYSKGGRGNTIYF; CDR3 DNA: TGTGCCAGCAGTTACTCGAAGGGGGGAAGGGGAAACACCATATATTTT
D gene: NA; V gene: TRBV20-1; clone size: many; J gene: TRBJ2-1; CDR3 protein: CSASSTGKQFF; CDR3 DNA: TGCAGTGCTTCCTCTACCGGCAAGCAGTTCTTC
D gene: NA; V gene: TRBV20-1; clone size: many; J gene: TRBJ2-3; CDR3 protein: CSARDEGLRITDTQYF; CDR3 DNA: TGCAGTGCTAGAGATGAGGGCTTGCGGATCACAGATACGCAGTATTTT
D gene: NA; V gene: TRBV29-1; clone size: many; J gene: TRBJ2-5; CDR3 protein: CSVTGSQETQYF; CDR3 DNA: TGCAGCGTAACAGGTTCGCAAGAGACCCAGTACTTC
D gene: NA; V gene: TRBV30; clone size: NA; J gene: TRBJ1-1; CDR3 protein: CAWGVSGNTEAFF; CDR3 DNA: TGTGCCTGGGGTGTCTCGGGGAACACTGAAGCTTTCTTT
D gene: TRBD2; V gene: TRBV7-2; clone size: many; J gene: TRBJ2-1; CDR3 protein: CASSLVAGGRVTYNEQFF; CDR3 DNA: TGTGCCAGCAGCTTAGTAGCGGGAGGAAGGGTAACCTACAATGAGCAGTTCTTC
D gene: TRBD1; V gene: TRBV18; clone size: many; J gene: TRBJ2-1; CDR3 protein: CASSPIQGVVYNEQFF; CDR3 DNA: TGTGCCAGCTCACCAATTCAGGGGGTCGTGTACAATGAGCAGTTCTTC
D gene: NA; V gene: TRBV11-2; clone size: NA; J gene: TRBJ2-3; CDR3 protein: CASSRAGTDTQYF; CDR3 DNA: TGTGCCAGCAGCCGCGCGGGCACAGATACGCAGTATTTT
D gene: TRBD2; V gene: TRBV10-2; clone size: few; J gene: TRBJ2-3; CDR3 protein: CASSVGGSSDTQYF; CDR3 DNA: TGCGCCAGCAGTGTAGGCGGGAGCTCAGATACGCAGTATTTT
D gene: TRBD1; V gene: TRBV7-2; clone size: many; J gene: TRBJ2-1; CDR3 protein: CASSPDRGRYNEQFF; CDR3 DNA: TGTGCCAGCAGCCCGGACAGGGGCCGCTACAATGAGCAGTTCTTC
D gene: NA; V gene: TRBV20-1; clone size: many; J gene: TRBJ1-2; CDR3 protein: CSARVGSKGGYTF; CDR3 DNA: TGCAGTGCTAGAGTGGGCAGTAAAGGTGGCTACACCTTC
D gene: TRBD1; V gene: TRBV7-2; clone size: many; J gene: TRBJ1-3; CDR3 protein: CASSQGGRDTIYF; CDR3 DNA: TGTGCCAGCAGCCAGGGGGGTCGGGACACCATATATTTT
D gene: NA; V gene: TRBV3-1; clone size: many; J gene: TRBJ2-1; CDR3 protein: CASSQSGLAYNEQFF; CDR3 DNA: TGTGCCAGCAGCCAGTCGGGACTTGCCTACAATGAGCAGTTCTTC